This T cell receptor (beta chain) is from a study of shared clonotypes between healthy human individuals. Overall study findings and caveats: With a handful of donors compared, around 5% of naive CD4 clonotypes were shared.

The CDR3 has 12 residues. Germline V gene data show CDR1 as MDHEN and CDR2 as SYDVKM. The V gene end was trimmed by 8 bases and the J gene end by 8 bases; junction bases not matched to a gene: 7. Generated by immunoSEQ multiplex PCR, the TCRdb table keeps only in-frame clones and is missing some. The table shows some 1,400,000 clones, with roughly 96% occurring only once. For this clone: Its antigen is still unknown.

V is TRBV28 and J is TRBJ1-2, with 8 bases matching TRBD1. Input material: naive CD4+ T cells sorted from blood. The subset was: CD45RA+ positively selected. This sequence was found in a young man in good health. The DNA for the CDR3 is TGTGCCAGCGGGACAGGCGTGGGGGGCTACACCTTC. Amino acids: CASGTGVGGYTF.